The 13 T cell receptor beta chains in this list originate from one sample, sequenced in a study of OX40 agonist ivuxolimab in advanced cancers. TCRdb's table, derived via immunoSEQ multiplex PCR, lists solely in-frame clones and lacks some. The sample has over 30,000 clones; approximately 82% are singletons. The starting material was CD4+ or CD8+ T cells sorted from blood, obtained in a trial of the OX40 agonist ivuxolimab. The receptor source for this set is an adult with an advanced solid tumor such as melanoma, head and neck, liver or kidney cancer.

The J gene is TRBJ2-7, the V gene TRBV18; 9 positions agree with TRBD2. The CDR3 has 15 amino acids. J gave up 6 bases and V 3 bases, and 9 bases lay outside the gene matches. The germline V gene encodes CDR1 KGHSH and CDR2 LQKENI. The CDR3 spells CASSPTGTSPREQYF. The CDR3 coding sequence is TGTGCCAGCTCACCCACCGGGACTAGCCCTCGCGAGCAGTACTTC. The full variable domain, completed using reference TRBV18 and TRBJ2-7, is NAGVMQNPRHLVRRRGQEARLRCSPMKGHSHVYWYRQLPEEGLKFMVYLQKENIIDESGMPKERFSAEFPKEGPSILRIQQVVRGDSAAYFCASSPTGTSPREQYFGPGTRLTVT.

The chain joins TRBV5-6 to TRBJ2-3; weak D call: TRBD1 (5 bases). V shed 0 bases and J shed 3 bases, with 11 bases lying between them. This CDR3 is built from 15 residues. In germline, CDR1 is SGHDT, CDR2 YYEEEE. DNA of the CDR3: TGTGCCAGCAGCTTGGAAGGCAGGGCGACAGATACGCAGTATTTT. It specifies CASSLEGRATDTQYF.

The J gene is TRBJ2-1, the V gene TRBV20-1, with D unresolved. V was clipped by 6 bases and J by 8 bases, with 11 bases between them. In germline, CDR1 is DFQATT, CDR2 SNEGSKA (reference sequence). The CDR3 has 11 residues. CDR3 sequence: CSAQAGDEQFF. The CDR3 DNA reads as TGCAGTGCCCAAGCTGGGGATGAGCAGTTCTTC.

V gene TRBV27 combines with J gene TRBJ2-7; the D is unclear. V was pared by 3 bases and J by 0 bases, with 12 bases between. Germline CDR1 MNHEY, CDR2 SMNVEV (reference sequence). This CDR3 has 15 residues. The DNA for the CDR3 is TGTGCCAGCAGTTTCGCGGCAATGCCCTCCTACGAGCAGTACTTC. This codes for CASSFAAMPSYEQYF.

The chain joins TRBV7-9 to TRBJ2-3; D is unclear. In germline, CDR1 is SEHNR, CDR2 FQNEAQ (reference sequence). The CDR3 totals 13 residues. V lost 2 bases to trimming and J lost 1 base, with 4 bases between them. CDR3: CASSLFGTDTQYF. The CDR3, as DNA: TGTGCCAGCAGCTTATTTGGCACAGATACGCAGTATTTT.

This rearrangement joins TRBV7-2 to TRBJ2-7; D call uncertain. Trimming stripped 3 bases from V and 2 bases from J, with 8 bases between. The CDR3 length is 13 residues. Germline V gives CDR1 SGHTA, CDR2 FQGNSA. Here the CDR3 DNA reads TGTGCCAGCAGCTTCGTGTGGGCCTACGAGCAGTACTTC. Translation: CASSFVWAYEQYF. Together with reference TRBV7-2 and TRBJ2-7, the CDR3 gives the full variable domain: GAGVSQSPSNKVTEKGKDVELRCDPISGHTALYWYRQSLGQGLEFLIYFQGNSAPDKSGLPSDRFSAERTGGSVSTLTIQRTQQEDSAVYLCASSFVWAYEQYFGPGTRLTVT.

In nucleotides, the CDR3 is TGTGCCAGCTCCGGACTCTATAATTCACCCCTCCACTTT. This translates into CASSGLYNSPLHF. The chain combines TRBV11-2 with TRBJ1-6, with D hard to call. CDR1 and CDR2 from the germline V gene are SGHAT and FQNNGV. The CDR3 sequence is 13 residues long. The V and J ends lost 8 bases and 3 bases respectively, with 8 bases between them.

This rearrangement joins TRBV2 to TRBJ2-3; possibly TRBD2 for D (7 bases). Germline CDR1 reads SNHLY; CDR2 reads FYNNEI. The CDR3 sequence is 16 residues long. Trimming shortened V by 8 bases and J by 1 base, and 19 bases separated the two germline ends. The chain's CDR3 is CASSPRGGRGTDTQYF. The CDR3 DNA reads TGTGCCAGCTCCCCTAGGGGGGGGAGAGGCACAGATACGCAGTATTTT.

V gene TRBV18 combines with J gene TRBJ1-2; possibly TRBD1 for D (6 bases). Trimming stripped 2 bases from V and 8 bases from J, with 18 bases between. CDR1 is KGHSH and CDR2 is LQKENI in the germline V gene. The CDR3 covers 15 residues. The CDR3 sequence: CASSPISGVLRGYTF. CDR3 sequence (DNA): TGTGCCAGCTCACCAATTTCAGGGGTGCTTAGAGGCTACACCTTC.

J is TRBJ2-1 and V is TRBV19; no clear D gene. V lost 3 bases to trimming and J lost 7 bases, with 16 bases between them. The CDR3 is made up of 15 amino acids. From germline, CDR1 is LNHDA and CDR2 SQIVND (reference sequence). The CDR3 here is CASSIGRVRVNEQFF. The CDR3 nucleotides read TGTGCCAGTAGTATCGGAAGAGTTCGGGTTAATGAGCAGTTCTTC.

The chain combines TRBV2 with TRBJ1-6; no clear D gene. Germline CDR1 and CDR2: SNHLY and FYNNEI. V dropped 7 bases and J dropped 7 bases, with 14 bases sitting between them. The CDR3 contains 14 residues. CDR3 loop: CASNRLGSNSPLHF. The CDR3 bases are TGTGCCAGCAACCGTCTGGGGTCCAATTCACCCCTCCACTTT.

The chain joins TRBV7-8 to TRBJ2-5; no clear D. With the DNA end fitting TRBJ2-7 better, the J assignment may be wrong. The CDR3 loop spans 15 amino acids. Germline V gene data show CDR1 as SGHVS and CDR2 as FQNEAQ. CDR3 loop: CASSPRAGNSYEQYF. CDR3 DNA sequence: TGTGCCAGCAGCCCCCGGGCCGGAAACTCCTACGAGCAGTACTTC.

The rearrangement links TRBV2 to TRBJ1-6, with D maybe TRBD1 (5 bases). Germline values: CDR1 SNHLY, CDR2 FYNNEI. CDR3 length: 13 amino acids. V was clipped by 7 bases and J by 5 bases, with 9 bases between them. The CDR3 nucleotides are TGTGCCAGCATTGACAGTAATAATTCACCCCTCCACTTT. Its translation is CASIDSNNSPLHF.